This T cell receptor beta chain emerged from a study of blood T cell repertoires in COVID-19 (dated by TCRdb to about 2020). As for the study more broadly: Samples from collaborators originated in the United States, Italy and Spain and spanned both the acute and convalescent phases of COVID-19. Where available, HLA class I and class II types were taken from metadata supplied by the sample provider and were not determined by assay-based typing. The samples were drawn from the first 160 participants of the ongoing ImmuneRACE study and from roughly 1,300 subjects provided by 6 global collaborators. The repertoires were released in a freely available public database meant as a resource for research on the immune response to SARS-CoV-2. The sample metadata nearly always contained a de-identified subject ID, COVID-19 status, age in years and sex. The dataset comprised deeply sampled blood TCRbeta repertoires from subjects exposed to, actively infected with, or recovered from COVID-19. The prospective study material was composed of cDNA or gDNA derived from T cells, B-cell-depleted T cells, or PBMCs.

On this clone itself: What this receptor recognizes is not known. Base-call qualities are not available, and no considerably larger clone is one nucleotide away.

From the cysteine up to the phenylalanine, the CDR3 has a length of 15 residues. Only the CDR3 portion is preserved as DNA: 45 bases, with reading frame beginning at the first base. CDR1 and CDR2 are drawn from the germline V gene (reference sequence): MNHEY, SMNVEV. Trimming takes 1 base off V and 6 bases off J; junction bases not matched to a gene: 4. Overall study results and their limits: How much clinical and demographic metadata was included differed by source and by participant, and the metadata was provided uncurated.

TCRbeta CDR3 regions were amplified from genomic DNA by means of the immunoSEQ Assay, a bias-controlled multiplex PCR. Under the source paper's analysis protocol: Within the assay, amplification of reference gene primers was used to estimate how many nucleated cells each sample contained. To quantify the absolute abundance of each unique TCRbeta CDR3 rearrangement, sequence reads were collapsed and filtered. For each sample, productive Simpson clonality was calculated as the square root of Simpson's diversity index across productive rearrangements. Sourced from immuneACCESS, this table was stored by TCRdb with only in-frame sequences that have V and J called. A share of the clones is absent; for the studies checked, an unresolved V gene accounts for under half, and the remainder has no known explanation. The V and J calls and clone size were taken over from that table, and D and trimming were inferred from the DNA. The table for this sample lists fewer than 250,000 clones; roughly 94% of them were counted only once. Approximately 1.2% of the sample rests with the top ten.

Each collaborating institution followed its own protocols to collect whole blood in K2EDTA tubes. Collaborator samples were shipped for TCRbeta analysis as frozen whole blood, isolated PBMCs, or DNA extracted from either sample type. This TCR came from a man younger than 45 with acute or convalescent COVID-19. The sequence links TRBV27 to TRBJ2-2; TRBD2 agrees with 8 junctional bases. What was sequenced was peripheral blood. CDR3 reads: CASSLFPSGPGELFF. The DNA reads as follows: TGTGCCAGCAGTTTATTCCCTAGCGGGCCCGGGGAGCTGTTTTTT.